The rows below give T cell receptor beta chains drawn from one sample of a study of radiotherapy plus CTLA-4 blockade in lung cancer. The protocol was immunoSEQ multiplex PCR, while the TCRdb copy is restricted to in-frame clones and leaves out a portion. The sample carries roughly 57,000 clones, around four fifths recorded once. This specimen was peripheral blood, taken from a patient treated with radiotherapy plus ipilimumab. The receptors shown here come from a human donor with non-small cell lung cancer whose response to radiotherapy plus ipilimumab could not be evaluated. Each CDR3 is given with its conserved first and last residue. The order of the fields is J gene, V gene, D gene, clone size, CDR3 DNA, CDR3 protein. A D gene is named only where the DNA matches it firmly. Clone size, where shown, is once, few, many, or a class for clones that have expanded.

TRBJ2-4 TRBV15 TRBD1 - TGTGCCACCAGCAGAGATTCGGCAGGGGGCAGGACCAAAAACATTCAGTACTTC CATSRDSAGGRTKNIQYF
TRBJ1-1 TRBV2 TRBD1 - TGTGCCAGCAGTGCCGGGACAGGGGGGAACACTGAAGCTTTCTTT CASSAGTGGNTEAFF
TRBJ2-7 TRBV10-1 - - TGCGCCAGCAGTTCATTGACAGGACCCTACGAGCAGTACTTC CASSSLTGPYEQYF
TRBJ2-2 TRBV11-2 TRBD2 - TGTGCCAGCAGCTTAAGGGCTAGCGGGGGGGCAGGCACCGGGGAGCTGTTTTTT CASSLRASGGAGTGELFF
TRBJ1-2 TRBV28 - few TGTGCCAGCAAATTGACAGGAACTATTTCTAACTATGGCTACACCTTC CASKLTGTISNYGYTF
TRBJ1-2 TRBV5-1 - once TGCGCCAGCAGCTTGGGCCAGAACTATGGCTACACCTTC CASSLGQNYGYTF
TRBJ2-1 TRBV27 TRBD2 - TGTGCCAGCATCCGAGGCCCCGGGACTAGTGGTCATGAGCAGTTCTTC CASIRGPGTSGHEQFF
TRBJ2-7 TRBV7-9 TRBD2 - TGTGCCAGCAGCTTCGAGGGAGGGCCAGGGGAGCAGTACTTC CASSFEGGPGEQYF
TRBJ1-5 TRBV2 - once TGTGCCAGCAGTGAGGAGAGCAATCAGCCCCAGCAGTTT CASSEESNQPQQF
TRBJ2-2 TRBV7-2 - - TGTGCCAGCAGCTTCAGGGGACCTCCGAACACCGGGGAGCTGTTTTTT CASSFRGPPNTGELFF
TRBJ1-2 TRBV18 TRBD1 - TGTGCCAGCTCACCACCCGGACAGGGGAAGGGCTACACCTTC CASSPPGQGKGYTF
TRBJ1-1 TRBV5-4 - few TGTGCCAGCAGCCCCGGGACATGGAACACTGAAGCTTTCTTT CASSPGTWNTEAFF
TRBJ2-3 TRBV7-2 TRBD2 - TGTGCCAGCAGCTACCTAGCGGGCGGGGCCCAGACAGATACGCAGTATTTT CASSYLAGGAQTDTQYF
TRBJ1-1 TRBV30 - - TGTGCCTGGAGTTCGGTTTTAGTGCGGGGAGGTGATGAAGCTTTCTTT CAWSSVLVRGGDEAFF
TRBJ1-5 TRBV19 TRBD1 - TGTGCCAGTAGTTCCGTACAGGGGGGGAATCAGCCCCAGCATTTT CASSSVQGGNQPQHF
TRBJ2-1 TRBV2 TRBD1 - TGTGCCAGCCTACAGGGGGTCCAGTTCTTC CASLQGVQFF
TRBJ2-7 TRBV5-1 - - TGCGCCAGCAGCTTGGAGGGCAGGGAATACGAGCAGTACTTC CASSLEGREYEQYF
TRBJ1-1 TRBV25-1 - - TGTGCCAGCAGTGAAAGGAGGACCCGCGGAGCTTTCTTT CASSERRTRGAFF
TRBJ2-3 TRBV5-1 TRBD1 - TGCGCCAGCAGAACAGGACAGGTTAGCACAGATACGCAGTATTTT CASRTGQVSTDTQYF
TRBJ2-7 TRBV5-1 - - TGCGCCAGCAGCACTCGAGCAGAGGGGGAAGGCGAGCAGTACTTC CASSTRAEGEGEQYF
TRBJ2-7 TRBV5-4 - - TGTGCCAGCAGCTTGGGCGGAATAGCCCACGAGCAGTACTTC CASSLGGIAHEQYF
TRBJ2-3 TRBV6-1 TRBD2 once TGTGCCAGCAGTGAACGGGCGGGGGGGATGACAGATACGCAGTATTTT CASSERAGGMTDTQYF
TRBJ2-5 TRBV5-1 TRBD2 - TGCGCCAGCAGCTTGGGGACTAGCAAGTACTTC CASSLGTSKYF
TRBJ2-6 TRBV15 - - TGTGCCACCAGCAGAGAGAGGGTGGGGAGGAGCGGGGCCAACGTCCTGACTTTC CATSRERVGRSGANVLTF
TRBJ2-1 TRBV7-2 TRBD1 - TGTGCCAGCAGCTTACGAACAGGGGGTTACAATGAGCAGTTCTTC CASSLRTGGYNEQFF
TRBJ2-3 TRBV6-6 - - TGTGCCAGCAGTTACTCATCGGGGTGGTATTTT CASSYSSGWYF
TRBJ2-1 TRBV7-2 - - TGTGCCAGCAGCCCTCTGGATCAACCGGGGAATGAGCAGTTCTTC CASSPLDQPGNEQFF
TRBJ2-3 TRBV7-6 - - TGTGCCAGCAGCTTAGAGGCGGCAGATACGCAGTATTTT CASSLEAADTQYF
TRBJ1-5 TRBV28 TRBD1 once TGTGCCAGCAGCCTGCCAGGACAGGGGTCCTTGAGGAAGCCCCAGCATTTT CASSLPGQGSLRKPQHF
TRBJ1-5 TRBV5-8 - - TGTGCCAGCAGCCCGGGAGTTTACCGGGAGCCCCAGCATTTT CASSPGVYREPQHF
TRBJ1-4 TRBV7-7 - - TGTGCCAGCAGCCCATCGACAGTGCTAAATGAAAAACTGTTTTTT CASSPSTVLNEKLFF
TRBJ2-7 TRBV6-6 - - TGTGCCAGCAGAAGGATCGGCGGGACAGCCTACGAGCAGTACTTC CASRRIGGTAYEQYF
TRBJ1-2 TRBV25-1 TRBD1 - TGTGCCAGCAGTGAGGGACAGGGGGCGTCTGGCTACACCTTC CASSEGQGASGYTF
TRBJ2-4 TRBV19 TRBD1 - TGTGCCAGTAGTATAAGTTGGACAGGGCCATCTTTAGCCAAAAACATTCAGTACTTC CASSISWTGPSLAKNIQYF
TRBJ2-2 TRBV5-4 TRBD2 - TGTGCCAGCAGCTCGAGTAGCGGGAGTAACGAAGCCGGGGAGCTGTTTTTT CASSSSSGSNEAGELFF
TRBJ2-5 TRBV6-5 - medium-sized TGTGCCAGCAGTTACTCGAGAGGGTCCGGGCAAGAGACCCAGTACTTC CASSYSRGSGQETQYF
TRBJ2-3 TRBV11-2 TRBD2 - TGTGCCAGCAGCTTAGTAATTAGCGGGAGTATAGTCGATACGCAGTATTTT CASSLVISGSIVDTQYF
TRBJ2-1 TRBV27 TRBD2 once TGTGCCAGCAGTCTCCAGCTAGCGGGAGGGGTCGAGTTCTTC CASSLQLAGGVEFF
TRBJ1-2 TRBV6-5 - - TGTGCCAGCAGTTACTCGATTCAGGTATCAAGCCATGGCTACACCTTC CASSYSIQVSSHGYTF
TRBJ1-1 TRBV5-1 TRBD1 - TGCGCCAGCAGCTTCGTAGGGGGCGGCACTGAAGCTTTCTTT CASSFVGGGTEAFF
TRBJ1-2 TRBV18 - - TGTGCCAGCTCACCACCGACAGCACCTAACTATGGCTACACCTTC CASSPPTAPNYGYTF
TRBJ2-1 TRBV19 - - TGTGCCAGCCGGGACTTCCCGAACAATGAGCAGTTCTTC CASRDFPNNEQFF
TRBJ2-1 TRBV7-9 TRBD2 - TGTGCCAGCAGCCCGAGACTAGCGGGGGACTACAATGAGCAGTTCTTC CASSPRLAGDYNEQFF
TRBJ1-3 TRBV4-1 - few TGCGCCAGCAGCCAAGCTATTGGAAACACCATATATTTT CASSQAIGNTIYF
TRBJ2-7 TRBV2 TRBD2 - TGTGCCAGCAGCTTGACCGGGACTAGCTACGAGCAGTACTTC CASSLTGTSYEQYF
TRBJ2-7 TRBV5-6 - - TGTGCCAGCAGCTTGCTAACAGGGTCACTCGAGCAGTACTTC CASSLLTGSLEQYF
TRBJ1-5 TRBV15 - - TGTGCCACCAGCAGAGAGGACATCCTCCGCACAGATACGCAGCATTTT CATSREDILRTDTQHF
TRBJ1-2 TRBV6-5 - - TGTGCCAGCAGGACCCCACGGGGGGGCTACACCTTC CASRTPRGGYTF
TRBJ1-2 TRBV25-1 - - TGTGCCAGCAGTGTTTCAGACTATGGCTACACCTTC CASSVSDYGYTF
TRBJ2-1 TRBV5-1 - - TGCGCCAGCAGCGTAATAAACAATGAGCAGTTCTTC CASSVINNEQFF
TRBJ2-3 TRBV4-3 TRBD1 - TGCGCCAGCAGCCGAGGACAGGGTACAGATACGCAGTATTTT CASSRGQGTDTQYF
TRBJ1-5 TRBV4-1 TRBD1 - TGCGCCAGCAGCCAGGAAGGACAGGGGGGATGGCCCCAGCATTTT CASSQEGQGGWPQHF